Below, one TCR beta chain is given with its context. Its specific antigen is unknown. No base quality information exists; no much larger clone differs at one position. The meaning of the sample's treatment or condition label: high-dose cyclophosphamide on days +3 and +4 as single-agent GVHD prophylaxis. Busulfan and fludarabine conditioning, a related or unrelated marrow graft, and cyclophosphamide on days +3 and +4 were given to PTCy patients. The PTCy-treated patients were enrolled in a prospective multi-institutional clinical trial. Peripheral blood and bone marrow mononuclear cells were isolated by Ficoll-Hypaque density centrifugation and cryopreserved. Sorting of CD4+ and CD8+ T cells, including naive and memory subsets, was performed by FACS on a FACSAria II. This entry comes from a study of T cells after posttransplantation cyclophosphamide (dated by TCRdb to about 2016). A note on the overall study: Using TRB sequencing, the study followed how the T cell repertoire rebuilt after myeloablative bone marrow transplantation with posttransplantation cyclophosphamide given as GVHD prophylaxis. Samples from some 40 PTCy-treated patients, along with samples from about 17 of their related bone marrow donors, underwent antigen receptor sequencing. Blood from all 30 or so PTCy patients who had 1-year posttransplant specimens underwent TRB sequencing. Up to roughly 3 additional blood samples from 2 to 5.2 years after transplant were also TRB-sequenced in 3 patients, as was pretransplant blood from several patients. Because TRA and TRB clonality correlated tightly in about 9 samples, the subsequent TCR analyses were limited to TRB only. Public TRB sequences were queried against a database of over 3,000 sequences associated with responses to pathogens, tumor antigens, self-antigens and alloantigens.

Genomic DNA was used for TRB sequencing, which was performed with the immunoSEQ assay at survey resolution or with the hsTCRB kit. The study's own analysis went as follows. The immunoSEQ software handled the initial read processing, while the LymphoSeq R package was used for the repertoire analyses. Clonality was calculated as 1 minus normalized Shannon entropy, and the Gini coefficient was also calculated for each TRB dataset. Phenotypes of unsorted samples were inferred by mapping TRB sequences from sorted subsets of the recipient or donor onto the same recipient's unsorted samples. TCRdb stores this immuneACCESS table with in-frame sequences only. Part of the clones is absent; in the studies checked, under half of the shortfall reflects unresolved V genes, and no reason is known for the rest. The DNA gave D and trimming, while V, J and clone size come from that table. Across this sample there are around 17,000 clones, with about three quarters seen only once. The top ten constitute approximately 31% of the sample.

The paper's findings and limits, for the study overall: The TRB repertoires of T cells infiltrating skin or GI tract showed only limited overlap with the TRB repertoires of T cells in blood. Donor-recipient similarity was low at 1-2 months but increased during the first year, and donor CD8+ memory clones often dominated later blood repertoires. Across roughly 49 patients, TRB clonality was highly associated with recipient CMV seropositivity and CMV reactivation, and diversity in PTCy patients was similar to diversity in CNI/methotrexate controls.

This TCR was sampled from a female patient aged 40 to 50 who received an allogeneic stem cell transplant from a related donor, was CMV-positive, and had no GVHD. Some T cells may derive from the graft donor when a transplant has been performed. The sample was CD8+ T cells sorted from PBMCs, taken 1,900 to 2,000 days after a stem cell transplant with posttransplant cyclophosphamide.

DNA sequence: TGTGCCAGCAGCCCTGGGACAGGGTGGGCCTACGAGCAGTACTTC. Its translation is CASSPGTGWAYEQYF. The chain uses TRBV5-4 and TRBJ2-5; TRBD1 agrees with 9 junctional bases. The end of the DNA aligns better with TRBJ2-7, so the J call may be wrong. Inclusive of the bounding cysteine and phenylalanine, the CDR3 is 15 residues long. Just CDR3 DNA is preserved here, 45 bases in frame from base 1. The germline V gene (reference sequence) gives CDR1 as SGHNT and CDR2 as YYREEE.